A single sample gave rise to the 25 T cell receptor beta chains below, sequenced in a study of cytomegalovirus exposure and HLA in healthy donors listed by TCRdb under 2017. Libraries came from the immunoSEQ multiplex PCR assay. For the multiplex PCR, a mixture combining 60 forward primers for TCR Vbeta segments and 13 reverse primers for TCR Jbeta segments was used. TCRdb carries this immuneACCESS record with in-frame sequences only. Its versions omit some clonotypes, under half of them owing to an unresolved V gene in the studies checked, with the rest unexplained. The sample yields around 130,000 clones; about 71% were counted once. The ten largest clones capture about 2.7% of the sample. Sequenced input: PBMCs. These receptors were taken from a woman between 55 and 75 years old in good health and CMV-seropositive.

The CDR3 nucleotides are TGTGCCAGTAGTATGGTTCTTGGGGGCGCTAACTATGGCTACACCTTC. Residues: CASSMVLGGANYGYTF. V and J are TRBV19 and TRBJ1-2; D may be TRBD1 (6 bases). The CDR3 consists of 16 residues. Trimming removed 3 bases at V and 0 bases at J, with 14 bases between. In germline, CDR1 is LNHDA, CDR2 SQIVND (reference sequence).

Concerning this clone itself: This sample also contains other DNA sequences that code for the same CDR3. The chain uses TRBV18 and TRBJ1-6; no firm D call. Germline V gene lookup returns CDR1 KGHSH and CDR2 LQKENI. Trimming stripped 5 bases from V and 5 bases from J, with 4 bases between. The CDR3 extends over 12 amino acids. CDR3 sequence: CASSRDNSPLHF. CDR3 nucleotide sequence: TGTGCCAGCTCAAGAGATAATTCACCCCTCCACTTT.

In its sample, this clone was seen once. V usage is TRBV6-1 and J usage is TRBJ1-5, with unresolved D. V lost 0 bases to trimming and J lost 5 bases, with 8 bases between them. The germline V gene has CDR1 MNHNS and CDR2 SASEGT. This CDR3 has 14 amino acids. The CDR3 loop is CASSEAISDQPQHF. The CDR3 DNA follows: TGTGCCAGCAGTGAAGCAATCAGCGATCAGCCCCAGCATTTT.

There are a few counts of this clone. This chain uses TRBV4-2 with TRBJ2-2; 10 bases fit TRBD2. Germline lookup yields CDR1 LGHNA and CDR2 YNFKEQ. The CDR3 has 21 amino acids. Trimming took 0 bases from V and 0 from J; bases not matched to a gene: 13. As DNA, the CDR3 is TGTGCCAGCAGCCAAGATCCGGGCAGAAGCGGGGGGGCCGCGAACACCGGGGAGCTGTTTTTT. Its protein is CASSQDPGRSGGAANTGELFF.

The chain combines TRBV13 with TRBJ2-1; D is possibly TRBD1 (5 bases). The V and J ends lost 3 bases and 3 bases respectively, with 9 bases between them. Germline lookup yields CDR1 PRHDT and CDR2 FYEKMQ (reference sequence). The CDR3 covers 14 residues. In DNA, the CDR3 is TGTGCCAGCAGCTTGGGAAGGGGCTACAATGAGCAGTTCTTC. Protein: CASSLGRGYNEQFF.

The J gene is TRBJ1-2, the V gene TRBV6-5, with D uncertain. The V and J ends lost 0 bases and 4 bases respectively, with 15 bases between them. The CDR3 is made up of 16 amino acids. Germline assignment: CDR1 MNHEY and CDR2 SVGAGI. CDR3 sequence: CASSYSSDKGGYGYTF. CDR3 nucleotide sequence: TGTGCCAGCAGTTACTCCTCCGATAAAGGCGGCTATGGCTACACCTTC.

This clone was counted only a few times. The chain combines TRBV4-2 with TRBJ1-5; the D gene is possibly TRBD1 (5 bases). Trimming took 0 bases from V and 7 from J, leaving 10 bases between them. CDR3 length equals 14 residues. Per the germline V gene, CDR1 is LGHNA and CDR2 is YNFKEQ. DNA of the CDR3: TGTGCCAGCAGCCAAGAGTCCCGGGGGCAGCCCCAGCATTTT. As protein: CASSQESRGQPQHF.

The rearrangement links TRBV25-1 to TRBJ1-2, with 8 bases lining up with TRBD1. V shed 1 base, J shed 0 bases, and the junction held 4 bases outside the gene matches. There are 16 residues in the CDR3. Germline V gives CDR1 MGHDK, CDR2 SYGVNS. CDR3 nucleotides: TGTGCCAGCAGTGAATCCGGGACAGGAACTAACTATGGCTACACCTTC. The encoded protein is CASSESGTGTNYGYTF.

The rearrangement joins TRBV4-2 to TRBJ2-2, with D possibly TRBD2 on 5 matching bases. CDR3 length: 17 residues. Trimming removed 0 bases from V and 4 bases from J, with 15 bases in between. Germline V gives CDR1 LGHNA, CDR2 YNFKEQ. The CDR3 here is CASSQDMNPGSTGELFF. The CDR3 nucleotides are TGTGCCAGCAGCCAAGATATGAATCCGGGGAGCACCGGGGAGCTGTTTTTT.

The chain combines TRBV5-5 with TRBJ2-2, with D unresolved. This CDR3 is built from 15 residues. Germline V gene sequence: CDR1 SGHKS, CDR2 YYEKEE (reference sequence). V shed 0 bases and J shed 2 bases, with 8 bases lying between them. CDR3 residues: CASSLVSINTGELFF. The CDR3 DNA is TGTGCCAGCAGCTTGGTCAGTATTAACACCGGGGAGCTGTTTTTT.

The chain combines TRBV9 with TRBJ2-2; 8 bases map to TRBD2. The CDR3 is 17 amino acids. The germline V gene has CDR1 SGDLS and CDR2 YYNGEE. J gave up 5 bases and V 0 bases, and 9 bases lay outside the gene matches. CDR3 amino acids: CASSVGPAGAVTGELFF. The CDR3 nucleotides read TGTGCCAGCAGCGTAGGTCCAGCGGGGGCCGTAACCGGGGAGCTGTTTTTT.

This clone turned up a few times. The chain is built from TRBV19 and TRBJ2-3; possible D gene TRBD1, 5 bases. The CDR3 is made up of 14 amino acids. V was clipped by 3 bases and J by 3 bases, with 10 bases between them. Germline values: CDR1 LNHDA, CDR2 SQIVND (reference sequence). In nucleotides, the CDR3 is TGTGCCAGTAGTATCTCTCAGGGAACAGATACGCAGTATTTT. Its translation is CASSISQGTDTQYF. Together with reference TRBV19 and TRBJ2-3, the CDR3 gives the full variable domain: DGGITQSPKYLFRKEGQNVTLSCEQNLNHDAMYWYRQDPGQGLRLIYYSQIVNDFQKGDIAEGYSVSREKKESFPLTVTSAQKNPTAFYLCASSISQGTDTQYFGPGTRLTVL.

V is TRBV25-1 and J is TRBJ1-3; D gene unclear. The germline gives CDR1 MGHDK, CDR2 SYGVNS. The V end lost 4 bases, the J end lost 4 bases, and 8 bases lay between the germline ends. The CDR3 runs 13 residues. CDR3 DNA: TGTGCCAGCAGTGTGGCGGGGGGAAACACCATATATTTT. Its protein is CASSVAGGNTIYF.

With regard to this clone: Its ends do not fully match the called genes, so a read error is possible. This chain uses TRBV7-7 with TRBJ1-1; 9 positions match TRBD1. CDR1 is SSHAT and CDR2 is FNYEAQ in the germline V gene (reference sequence). CDR3 size: 20 residues. CDR3 in amino acids: CASSLKSRDRAVRGNTEAFF. The CDR3 DNA sequence: TGTGCTAGCAGCTTGAAGTCCCGGGACAGGGCGGTGAGGGGGAACACTGAAGCTTTCTTT.

The rearrangement links TRBV6-4 to TRBJ1-1, with 12 positions matching TRBD1. CDR1 is MRHNA, CDR2 SNTAGT, per germline. There are 14 residues in the CDR3. V lost 6 bases to trimming and J lost 5 bases; unmatched junction nucleotides: 4. CDR3 nucleotide sequence: TGTGCCAGCAGGGGACAGGGGGCAAGTACTGAAGCTTTCTTT. This codes for CASRGQGASTEAFF.

The chain joins TRBV2 to TRBJ1-4, with D perhaps TRBD1 (5 bases). This CDR3 has 13 amino acids. V was cut by 8 bases and J by 8 bases, with 15 bases left in between. CDR1 is SNHLY, CDR2 FYNNEI, per germline. CDR3 sequence reads: CASGRAGREKLFF. In DNA form, the CDR3 reads TGTGCCAGCGGCCGAGCAGGGAGGGAAAAACTGTTTTTT.

This clone was recorded a few times. The chain employs TRBV9 and TRBJ2-7; D is perhaps TRBD1 (6 bases). Between the trimmed V and J ends, which lost 3 bases and 4 bases, there was a span of 11 bases. In germline, CDR1 is SGDLS, CDR2 YYNGEE. CDR3 length: 13 amino acids. CDR3 sequence: CASSAGTNYEQYF. The CDR3 DNA reads TGTGCCAGCAGCGCCGGGACAAATTACGAGCAGTACTTC.

The chain's CDR3 is CSVEDASGGLSEQFF. CDR3 DNA: TGCAGCGTTGAAGATGCAAGCGGGGGGCTAAGTGAGCAGTTCTTC. The chain employs TRBV29-1 and TRBJ2-1, with TRBD2 matching 9 bases. Losses at the gene ends were 0 bases for V and 9 bases for J; bases not matched to a gene: 9. The germline CDR1 and CDR2 sequences are SQVTM and ANQGSEA. This CDR3 contains 15 residues.

This clone was seen a single time. This sequence joins TRBV5-1 and TRBJ1-4; the match to TRBD1 covers 7 bases. Germline V CDR1 and CDR2: SGHRS, YFSETQ. The CDR3 has 15 amino acids. The trim removed 2 bases at V and 2 bases at J, leaving 3 bases unmatched. CDR3 sequence (DNA): TGCGCCAGCAGCTTTACAGGGGTGACTAATGAAAAACTGTTTTTT. Protein sequence: CASSFTGVTNEKLFF.

The chain carries TRBV29-1 and TRBJ1-5, with 9 bases lining up with TRBD1. The CDR3 covers 14 residues. Germline V gene sequence: CDR1 SQVTM, CDR2 ANQGSEA. J was trimmed by 4 bases and V by 7 bases; bases with no gene match: 8. The CDR3 bases are TGCAGCGCAACCCCCGGGACAGGGAATCAGCCCCAGCATTTT. As protein: CSATPGTGNQPQHF.

The CDR3 spells CASSQAAGGEQYF. The CDR3 bases are TGTGCCAGTAGCCAGGCAGCGGGGGGCGAGCAGTACTTC. The chain links TRBV19 to TRBJ2-7, with 9 bases matching TRBD2. CDR1 LNHDA and CDR2 SQIVND come from the germline V gene (reference sequence). This CDR3 is 13 amino acids long. The V gene end was trimmed by 6 bases and the J gene end by 6 bases; junction bases not matched to a gene: 6. Supplemented by reference TRBV19 and TRBJ2-7, the full variable domain reads DGGITQSPKYLFRKEGQNVTLSCEQNLNHDAMYWYRQDPGQGLRLIYYSQIVNDFQKGDIAEGYSVSREKKESFPLTVTSAQKNPTAFYLCASSQAAGGEQYFGPGTRLTVT.

The chain carries TRBV7-9 and TRBJ2-7; the D gene is possibly TRBD1 (5 bases). Trimming cost V 5 bases and J 3 bases, with 17 bases left between them. CDR3 size: 15 residues. Germline CDR1 SEHNR, CDR2 FQNEAQ (reference sequence). The CDR3 region has the DNA TGTGCCAGCAGCCCCCCCGGACACCCGTTCTACGAGCAGTACTTC. Translation: CASSPPGHPFYEQYF.

This clone was seen a handful of times. The chain is built from TRBV6-1 and TRBJ1-1; 8 nucleotides line up with TRBD1. Germline V CDR1 and CDR2: MNHNS, SASEGT. With V trimmed by 8 bases and J by 1 base, 6 bases remained unmatched. CDR3 size: 14 residues. CDR3 amino acids: CASHPGTGNTEAFF. CDR3 DNA: TGTGCCAGCCACCCCGGGACAGGGAACACTGAAGCTTTCTTT.

The V gene is TRBV29-1, the J gene TRBJ1-1; 9 nucleotides agree with TRBD1. CDR1 is SQVTM, CDR2 ANQGSEA, per germline. This CDR3 spans 16 amino acids. The V gene end was trimmed by 4 bases and the J gene end by 0 bases; junction bases not matched to a gene: 9. The CDR3 bases are TGCAGCGTTGCTGGGACAGGGACCACCATGAACACTGAAGCTTTCTTT. It specifies CSVAGTGTTMNTEAFF.

The chain combines TRBV7-3 with TRBJ2-3; the D is unclear. The CDR3 sequence is 12 residues long. V was shortened by 6 bases and J by 1 base, with 5 bases between the two germline ends. Germline V gene lookup returns CDR1 SGHTA and CDR2 FQGTGA. The CDR3 spells CASRGGTDTQYF. The CDR3 nucleotides read TGTGCCAGCAGGGGCGGCACAGATACGCAGTATTTT.